This passage covers 14 T cell receptor beta chains from one sample sequenced in a study of read filtering for tumor transcriptome and immune sequencing. From approximately 430 ng of RNA, a library with molecular barcoded alpha/delta and beta/gamma adaptors was made. MiXCR, run by TCRdb on the reads, gives a single entry per CDR3 protein. In the table there are 100,000 to 150,000 distinct CDR3 sequences, roughly 13% of which are singletons. The source material was a population of CD138-negative cells sorted from bone marrow. These receptor sequences come from a donor over 35 with multiple myeloma.

This clonotype was counted ten times or more. The chain uses TRBV6-5 and TRBJ2-1; 11 bases fit TRBD1. The trim removed 6 bases at V and 5 bases at J, leaving 3 bases unmatched. CDR3 size: 14 residues. Per germline, CDR1 MNHEY and CDR2 SVGAGI. The CDR3 nucleotides are TGTGCCAGCAGCGGACAGGGGGCGAACAATGAGCAGTTCTTC. It codes for CASSGQGANNEQFF.

This clonotype appeared many times. V and J are TRBV10-2 and TRBJ2-3, with 14 positions matching TRBD2. This CDR3 spans 16 amino acids. Trimming removed 5 bases from V and 6 bases from J; junction bases left unmatched: 7. Germline CDR1 WSHSY, CDR2 SAAADI. The CDR3 nucleotides are TGCGCCAGCAGTCCTGGGACTAGCGGGAGTGGGGATACGCAGTATTTT. Encoded protein: CASSPGTSGSGDTQYF.

This clonotype was seen repeatedly, ten times or more. The gene calls are TRBV29-1 and TRBJ1-1; no firm D call. The CDR3 runs to 13 residues. Deletions cut 6 bases from V and 1 base from J, with 12 bases between. Germline loops: CDR1 SQVTM, CDR2 ANQGSEA. Written as DNA, the CDR3 is TGCAGCGTACCCTCCCCAGGGAACACTGAAGCTTTCTTT. The encoded protein is CSVPSPGNTEAFF.

This clonotype was counted at least ten times. J is TRBJ2-1 and V is TRBV20-1, with 11 positions matching TRBD2. The CDR3 covers 16 residues. V was pared by 0 bases and J by 8 bases, with 9 bases of the junction left unmatched. Germline values: CDR1 DFQATT, CDR2 SNEGSKA (reference sequence). The CDR3 spells CSARDRSSGRFDEQFF. CDR3 nucleotide sequence: TGCAGTGCTAGAGATCGGTCTAGCGGGAGGTTCGATGAGCAGTTCTTC.

The chain combines TRBV7-9 with TRBJ1-1; 9 positions match TRBD1. With 6 bases clipped from V and 5 bases from J, the junction kept 4 bases outside the gene matches. Germline CDR1 SEHNR, CDR2 FQNEAQ (reference sequence). This CDR3 has 13 amino acids. This CDR3 is CASRWTGDTEAFF. In DNA form, the CDR3 reads TGTGCCAGCAGATGGACAGGGGATACTGAAGCTTTCTTT. Looking up the rest from reference TRBV7-9 and TRBJ1-1 gives the full variable domain: DTGVSQNPRHKITKRGQNVTFRCDPISEHNRLYWYRQTLGQGPEFLTYFQNEAQLEKSRLLSDRFSAERPKGSFSTLEIQRTEQGDSAMYLCASRWTGDTEAFFGQGTRLTVV.

This clonotype has at least ten counts. CDR3 in DNA: TGTGCCAGCAGAGAGGGGGGGAGGGTAAATCAGCCCCAGCATTTT. Translating it yields CASREGGRVNQPQHF. The genes are TRBV7-8 and TRBJ1-5; a weak D match, TRBD1 (6 bases). The V gene's germline CDR1 is SGHVS and CDR2 FQNEAQ. V lost 6 bases and J lost 4, with 16 bases in between. The CDR3 is 15 residues long.

There are many counts of this clonotype. The CDR3 coding sequence is TGTGCCAGCAGCTCGGTAGGGGGTGCGGGTAGTTCCTACAATGAGCAGTTCTTC. It codes for CASSSVGGAGSSYNEQFF. The chain has TRBV7-8 and TRBJ2-1; D might be TRBD1 (6 bases). The V and J ends lost 4 bases and 1 base respectively, with 20 bases between them. From germline, CDR1 is SGHVS and CDR2 FQNEAQ. The CDR3 is 18 residues long.

Concerning this clonotype itself: A much larger clone sits a single nucleotide away, making a read error possible. This chain joins TRBV2 and TRBJ1-6, with D perhaps matching TRBD1 (6 bases). The V end lost 7 bases, the J end lost 5 bases, and 15 bases lay between the germline ends. Germline lookup yields CDR1 SNHLY and CDR2 FYNNEI. This CDR3 spans 15 amino acids. This chain's CDR3 is CASNRYRVNNSPLHF. The CDR3 DNA is TGTGCCAGCAACCGGTACAGGGTAAATAATTCACCCCTCCACTTT.

This clonotype was seen repeatedly, ten times or more. J is TRBJ2-1 and V is TRBV14; TRBD1 aligns across 10 bases. Germline V gives CDR1 SGHDN, CDR2 FVKESK. This CDR3 has 16 amino acids. The trim removed 0 bases at V and 2 bases at J, leaving 1 base unmatched. CDR3: CASSQEGTGAYNEQFF. CDR3 DNA: TGTGCCAGCAGCCAAGAGGGGACAGGGGCCTACAATGAGCAGTTCTTC.

The chain recombines TRBV20-1 with TRBJ2-1; either TRBD1 or TRBD2 may supply D (5 bases each). V was pared by 0 bases and J by 9 bases, with 9 bases between. This CDR3 has 12 residues. Germline CDR1 reads DFQATT; CDR2 reads SNEGSKA (reference sequence). The CDR3 nucleotides are TGCAGTGCTAGAGAATACGGGACTGAGCAGTTCTTC. Protein product: CSAREYGTEQFF.

This clonotype was observed a few times. A much larger clone lies a single base off, so this may be a read error. The chain couples TRBV18 to TRBJ1-5; TRBD1 agrees at 7 bases. V lost 6 bases to trimming and J lost 8 bases; unmatched junction nucleotides: 13. Germline CDR1 is KGHSH and CDR2 is LQKENI. The CDR3 is 15 residues long. The DNA for the CDR3 is TGTGCCAGCTCCCAAAACAGGGGTCCGTCCGAGCCCCAGCATTTT. It is translated as CASSQNRGPSEPQHF.

In the case of this clonotype: A far larger clone is one nucleotide away, so this likely arose from a read error. This sequence joins TRBV7-2 and TRBJ2-4; 7 bases fit TRBD1. The V and J ends lost 0 bases and 8 bases, in that order; junction bases with no gene match: 7. The CDR3 runs to 15 residues. Germline assignment: CDR1 SGHTA and CDR2 FQGNSA. CDR3 in DNA: TGTGCCAGCAGCTTAGCTAGGGGGCCTTTGTACATTCAGTACTTC. It translates to CASSLARGPLYIQYF.

Comment on this clonotype: A much larger clone lies one base from this, so it may be a read error. The chain joins TRBV13 to TRBJ2-1; 9 nucleotides line up with TRBD2. The CDR3 is 11 amino acids. Germline CDR1 and CDR2: PRHDT and FYEKMQ (reference sequence). CDR3 loop: CARSFSGRVFF. CDR3 coding DNA: TGTGCCCGCAGCTTTAGCGGGAGAGTGTTCTTC.

Comments on this clonotype: A much bigger clone sits one base away, suggesting this may be a read error. The DNA for the CDR3 is TGTGCCAGCAGCTTACGGGCGGGATCAGTCTACAGTGAGCAGTTCTTC. Translating it yields CASSLRAGSVYSEQFF. The gene calls are TRBV11-3 and TRBJ2-1; D is perhaps TRBD2 (6 bases). Germline V gene data show CDR1 as SGHNT and CDR2 as YENEEA. This CDR3 has 16 amino acids.